The TCR beta chain described here comes from a study of identical twins. Via MiXCR, TCRdb re-called the 5' RACE reads, giving one row per CDR3 protein. The data contain approximately 600,000 distinct CDR3 sequences, roughly 9.9% of them singletons. With 0 bases clipped from V and 5 bases from J, the junction kept 2 bases outside the gene matches. The germline CDR1 and CDR2 sequences are LGHNA and YSLEER. The CDR3 sequence is 17 residues long. Findings and caveats of the study: Among beta out-of-frame sequences, excess sharing between twins appeared weaker. Abundant beta clonotypes from cord blood had fewer insertions, unlike memory repertoires, which showed none. Conclusions rested on cross-sectional statistics rather than following the same donors.

Worth noting for this clonotype: The target antigen is unknown.

These data were likewise used in another study, on yellow fever vaccine responses in identical twins. Per that paper: Among the twins, the vaccine T cell response reportedly seemed partly convergent and partly personalized.

V is TRBV4-3 and J is TRBJ2-1; 15 positions agree with TRBD2. The sequence derives from a young woman in good health. The sequenced material came from PBMCs. The DNA of the CDR3 is TGCGCCAGCAGCCAAGATCGGACTAGCGGGAGGGACAATGAGCAGTTCTTC. It yields the protein CASSQDRTSGRDNEQFF.